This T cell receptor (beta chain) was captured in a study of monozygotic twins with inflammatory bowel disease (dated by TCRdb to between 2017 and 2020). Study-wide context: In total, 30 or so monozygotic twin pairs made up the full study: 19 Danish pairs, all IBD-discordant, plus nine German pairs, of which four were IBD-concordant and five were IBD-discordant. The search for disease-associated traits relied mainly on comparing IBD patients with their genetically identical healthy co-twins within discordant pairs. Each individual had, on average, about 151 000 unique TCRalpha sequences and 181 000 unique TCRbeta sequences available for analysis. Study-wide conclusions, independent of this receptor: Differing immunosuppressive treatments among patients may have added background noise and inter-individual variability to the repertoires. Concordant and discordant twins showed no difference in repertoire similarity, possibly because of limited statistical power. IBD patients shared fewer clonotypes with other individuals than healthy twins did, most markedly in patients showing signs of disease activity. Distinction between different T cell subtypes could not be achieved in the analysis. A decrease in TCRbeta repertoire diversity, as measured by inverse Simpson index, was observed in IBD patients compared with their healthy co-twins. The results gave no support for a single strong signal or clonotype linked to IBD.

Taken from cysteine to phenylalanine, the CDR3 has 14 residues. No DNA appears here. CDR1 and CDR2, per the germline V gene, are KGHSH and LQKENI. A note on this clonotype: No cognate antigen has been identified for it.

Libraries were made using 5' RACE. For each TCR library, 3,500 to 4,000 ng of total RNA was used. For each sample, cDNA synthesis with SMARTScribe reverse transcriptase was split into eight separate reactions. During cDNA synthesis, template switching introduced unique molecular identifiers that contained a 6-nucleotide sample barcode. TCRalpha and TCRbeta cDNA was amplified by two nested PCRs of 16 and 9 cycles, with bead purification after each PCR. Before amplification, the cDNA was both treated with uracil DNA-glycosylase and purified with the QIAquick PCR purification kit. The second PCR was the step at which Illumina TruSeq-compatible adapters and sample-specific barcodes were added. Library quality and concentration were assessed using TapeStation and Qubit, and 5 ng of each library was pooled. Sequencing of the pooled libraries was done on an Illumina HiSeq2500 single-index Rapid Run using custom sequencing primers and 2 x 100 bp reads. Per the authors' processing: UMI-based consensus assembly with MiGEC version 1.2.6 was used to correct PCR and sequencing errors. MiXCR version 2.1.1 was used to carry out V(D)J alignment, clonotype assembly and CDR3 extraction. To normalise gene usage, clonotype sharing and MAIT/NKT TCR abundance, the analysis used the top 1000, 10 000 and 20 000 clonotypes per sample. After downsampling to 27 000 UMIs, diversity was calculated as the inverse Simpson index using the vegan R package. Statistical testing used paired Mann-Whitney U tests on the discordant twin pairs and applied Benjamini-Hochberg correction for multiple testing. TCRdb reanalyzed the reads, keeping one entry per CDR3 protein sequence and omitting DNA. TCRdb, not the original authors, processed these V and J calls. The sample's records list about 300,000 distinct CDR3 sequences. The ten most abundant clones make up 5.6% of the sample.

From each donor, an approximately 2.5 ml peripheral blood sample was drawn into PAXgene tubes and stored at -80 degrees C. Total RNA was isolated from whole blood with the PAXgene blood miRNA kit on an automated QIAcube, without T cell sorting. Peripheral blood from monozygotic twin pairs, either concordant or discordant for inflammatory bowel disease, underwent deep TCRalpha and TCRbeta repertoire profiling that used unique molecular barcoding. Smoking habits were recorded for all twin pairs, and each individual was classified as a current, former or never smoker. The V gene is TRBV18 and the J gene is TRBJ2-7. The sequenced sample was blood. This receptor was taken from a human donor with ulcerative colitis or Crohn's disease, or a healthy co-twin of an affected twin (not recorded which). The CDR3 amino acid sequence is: CASSPPDSSFEQYF.